This record covers a single T cell receptor (beta chain). The CDR3 spans 14 residues. The germline V gene encodes CDR1 LNHDA and CDR2 SQIVND (reference sequence). With V trimmed by 6 bases and J by 6 bases, 7 bases remained unmatched. The method was immunoSEQ multiplex PCR; TCRdb's version includes in-frame clones alone and lacks a portion of them. The table records 950,000 to 1,100,000 clones, about 75% of them present only once. This sample is drawn from a study of shared clonotypes between healthy human individuals. Recent acute infections and vaccinations were absent in the healthy HIV-negative adult donors.

The chain combines TRBV19 with TRBJ2-1, with 8 bases matching TRBD2. Sequencing was carried out using memory CD4+ T cells sorted from blood. Subset: CD45RA-negative fraction. The TCR sequence derives from a man aged 18 to 30 in good health. The CDR3 coding sequence is TGTGCCAGTAGAGTCGGGGGGGCCAGCAATGAGCAGTTCTTC. As protein: CASRVGGASNEQFF.